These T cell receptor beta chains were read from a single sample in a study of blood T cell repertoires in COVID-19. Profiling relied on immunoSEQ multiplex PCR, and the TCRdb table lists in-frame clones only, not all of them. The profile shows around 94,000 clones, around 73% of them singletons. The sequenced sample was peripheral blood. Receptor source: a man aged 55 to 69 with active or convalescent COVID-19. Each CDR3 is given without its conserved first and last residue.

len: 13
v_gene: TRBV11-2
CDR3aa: ASSLDWLVNNEQF

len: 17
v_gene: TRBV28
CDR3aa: ASSRQGLGAGGRDNEQY

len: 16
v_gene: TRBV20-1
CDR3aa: SASGRIPQGEWNTEAF

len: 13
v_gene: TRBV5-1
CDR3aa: ASSPLGSVLYEQY

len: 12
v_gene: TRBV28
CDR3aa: ASSLRGGRAEAF

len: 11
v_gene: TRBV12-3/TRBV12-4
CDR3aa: ASSLARFQPQH

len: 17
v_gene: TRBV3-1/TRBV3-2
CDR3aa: ASSPESGTSVRRGNEQF

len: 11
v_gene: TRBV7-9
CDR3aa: ASSLTGDQPQH

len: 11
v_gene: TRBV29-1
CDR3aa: SVDWAGGTEAF

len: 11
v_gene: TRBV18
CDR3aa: ASDRENTGELF

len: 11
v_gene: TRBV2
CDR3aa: ASTPTGNQPQH

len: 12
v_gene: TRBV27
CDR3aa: ASSLRTGNNEQF

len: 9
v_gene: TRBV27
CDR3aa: ASSFGEKLF

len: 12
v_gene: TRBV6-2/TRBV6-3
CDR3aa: ASSTIFSYNEQF

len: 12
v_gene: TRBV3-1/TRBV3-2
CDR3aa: ASNPGQGGNEQF

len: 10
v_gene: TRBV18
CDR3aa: ASSLEHYEQY

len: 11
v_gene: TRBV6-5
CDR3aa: ASSYSSGVRQF

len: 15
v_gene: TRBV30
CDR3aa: AWSVRVGGSGANVLT

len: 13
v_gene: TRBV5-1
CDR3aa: ASSLTGSSYNEQF

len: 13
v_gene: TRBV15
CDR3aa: ATSRPDQGVTEAF

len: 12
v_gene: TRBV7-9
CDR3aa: ASSLGGGGDTQY

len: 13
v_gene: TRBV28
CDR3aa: ASTRQGVSNQPQH

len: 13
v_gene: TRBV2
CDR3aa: ASRAPGQGNNEQF

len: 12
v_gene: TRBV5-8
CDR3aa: TLGTSGRTDTQY

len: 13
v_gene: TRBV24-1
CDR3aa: ATSDHRSNTGELF

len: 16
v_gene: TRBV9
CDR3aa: ASSDRPLSGASTDTQY

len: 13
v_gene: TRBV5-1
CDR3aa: ASSLAGGGGTEAF

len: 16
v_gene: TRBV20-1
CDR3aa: SASGLGLRVFMNTEAF

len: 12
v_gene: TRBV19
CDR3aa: ASSIDGGGREQF

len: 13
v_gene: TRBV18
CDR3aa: ASSPRDRDYNEQF

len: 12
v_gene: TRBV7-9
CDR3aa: AIVWGGSTDTQY

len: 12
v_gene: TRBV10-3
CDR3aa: AISDSGRAAEQY

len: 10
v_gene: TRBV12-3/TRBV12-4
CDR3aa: ASSPGVLGYT

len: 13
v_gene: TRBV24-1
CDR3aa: ATRPGGRLNTEAF

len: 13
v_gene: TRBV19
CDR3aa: ASSRRPQGAGEQY

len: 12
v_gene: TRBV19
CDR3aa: ASSRTGGPYEQY

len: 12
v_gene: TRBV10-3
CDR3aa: AISEAGQGARAF

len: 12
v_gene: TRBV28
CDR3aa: ASSFAGRGTEAF

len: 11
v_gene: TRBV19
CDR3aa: ASSAPGIYGYT

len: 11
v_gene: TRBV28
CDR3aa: ASSLKGTDTQY

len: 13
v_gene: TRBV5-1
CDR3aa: ASRTSGSVYNEQF